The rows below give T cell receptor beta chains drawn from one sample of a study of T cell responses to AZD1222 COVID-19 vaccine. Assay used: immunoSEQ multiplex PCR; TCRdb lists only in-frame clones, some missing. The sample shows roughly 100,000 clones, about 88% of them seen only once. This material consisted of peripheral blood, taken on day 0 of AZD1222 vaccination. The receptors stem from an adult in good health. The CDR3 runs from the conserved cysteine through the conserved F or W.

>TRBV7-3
CASSVQGNPYNEQFF
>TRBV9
CASSVGGDARNIQYF
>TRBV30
CAFSGGTETYEQYF
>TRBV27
CASSLRDREGDTQYF
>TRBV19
CASSISSEAYEQYF
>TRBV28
CASSFRGRQETQYF
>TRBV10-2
CASSDPGYSYNEQFF
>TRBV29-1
CSVAVANYGYTF
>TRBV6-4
CASSRDRGDEQYF
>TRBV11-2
CASRFGTAGNTIYF
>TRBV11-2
CASSPVSGPGVPSTDTQYF
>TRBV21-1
CASSTHSFLSSYNEQFF
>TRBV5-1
CASSSQLNTEAFF
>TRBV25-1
CASSGDRGLLPNSPLHF
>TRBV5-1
CASSPTVRNEQFF
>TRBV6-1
CASSGPSSGSGSPYNEQFF
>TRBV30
CAWSRTGTYYEQYF